This T cell receptor beta chain was recovered during a study of cytomegalovirus exposure and HLA in healthy donors. Study results and limitations: A later analysis linked some 18,000 TCR beta sequences to HLA alleles at 0.05 false discovery rate.

The CDR3 length is 15 residues. Trimming shortened V by 1 base and J by 5 bases, and 12 bases separated the two germline ends. CDR1 is SEHNR and CDR2 is FQNEAQ in the germline V gene (reference sequence). PCR used 60 Vbeta primers and 13 Jbeta primers. Repertoires were generated with immunoSEQ multiplex PCR, while TCRdb's copy carries only in-frame clones and drops some. The repertoire holds about 120,000 clones, with 70% as singletons. As concerns this clone: Its target is not known.

This chain joins TRBV7-9 and TRBJ1-5; tentative D call: TRBD1 (5 bases). The specimen was PBMCs. This receptor was obtained from a man younger than 45 in good health and CMV-seropositive. The CDR3 protein is CASSLGAGWDQPQHF. In DNA form, the CDR3 reads TGTGCCAGCAGCTTAGGGGCAGGGTGGGATCAGCCCCAGCATTTT.